A single sample gave rise to the 3 T cell receptor beta chains below, sequenced in a study of T cells in Graves' hyperthyroidism and ophthalmopathy. From RNA transcripts, TCR beta CDR3 regions were amplified. The TCR CDR3 was amplified in a first-round RT-PCR using the HTBI primer set. TCRdb processed the multiplex PCR reads anew with MiXCR; each CDR3 protein has one entry. The data contain about 640,000 distinct CDR3 sequences, more than 20% of them seen just once; the ten biggest clones take up 34%. Source material: blood. These TCRs come from a man aged 25 to 40 with Graves' ophthalmopathy.

In this sample, this clonotype turned up a few times. The chain is built from TRBV7-9 and TRBJ2-2, with 7 bases that match TRBD2. V shed 5 bases, J shed 0 bases, and the junction held 21 bases outside the gene matches. This CDR3 spans 21 amino acids. CDR1 SEHNR and CDR2 FQNEAQ come from the germline V gene (reference sequence). The CDR3: CASSPWASGAISSSNTGELFF. The CDR3 bases are TGTGCCAGCAGCCCTTGGGCTAGCGGAGCGATATCGTCTTCGAACACCGGGGAGCTGTTTTTT.

Details on this clonotype: It may be a read error: a sequence one base away is much more abundant. The CDR3 end shows no conserved phenylalanine or tryptophan, and so a read error is likely. V is TRBV12-3 or TRBV12-4 and J is TRBJ1-5; tentatively, D is TRBD1 (6 bases). There are 16 residues in the CDR3. The germline V and J ends were trimmed by 3 bases and 0 bases, with 12 bases remaining between them. CDR3 in amino acids: CASSLRGGISNQPQHV. The CDR3, as DNA: TGTGCCAGCAGTTTGAGGGGGGGAATTAGCAATCAGCCCCAGCATGTT.

This clonotype was counted between two and nine times. The chain recombines TRBV20-1 with TRBJ2-1, with TRBD2 matching over 9 bases. With 6 bases clipped from V and 8 bases from J, the junction kept 11 bases outside the gene matches. The CDR3 length is 14 residues. Germline V gene sequence: CDR1 DFQATT, CDR2 SNEGSKA (reference sequence). DNA of the CDR3: TGCAGTGCCAGGGGCCTAGCGGGATTCTATGAGCAGTTCTTC. It specifies CSARGLAGFYEQFF.